The 24 T cell receptor beta chains presented below share a single source sample, sequenced in a study of CXCR3-negative and CXCR3-positive naive CD8 T cells (dated by TCRdb to the late 2010s). Overall study results and their limits: TRB CDR3s from CXCR3-positive naive cells showed higher hydrophobicity (lower Kidera factor 4), lower energy, and higher strength and volume indices than CXCR3-negative naive cells.

Their target antigens are unknown. Sequencing used a NextSeq 550. The Human TCR Profiling Kit (MiLaboratory) was used to prepare UMI-labeled 5' RACE TRB cDNA libraries. Reprocessed by TCRdb, the reads give a single entry per CDR3 protein sequence, without DNA. This sample's table has entries for 140,000 to 150,000 distinct CDR3 sequences. The ten largest clones add up to roughly 0.27% of the sample. The sequenced material came from naive CXCR3+ CD8+ T cells from blood. The meaning of the sample's cell subset or site label: CD45RO-CCR7+CD27+CD95- naive CD8+ T cells expressing CXCR3 (TNR3+). The receptors stem from a human donor in good health. Some clones in this sample may be carry-over from other donors' samples.

V gene TRBV20-1 combines with J gene TRBJ2-7; TCRdb returns TRBD1, unconfirmable since there is no DNA. The CDR3 is 15 amino acids. The germline V gene encodes CDR1 DFQATT and CDR2 SNEGSKA (reference sequence). The CDR3 protein is CSASPPEGDRDEQYF.

This chain links TRBV7-3 with TRBJ1-1; TCRdb lists TRBD1, though no DNA is available to test this call. This CDR3 has 16 residues. Germline V gene data show CDR1 as SGHTA and CDR2 as FQGTGA. The CDR3: CASSLIGGPSGAEAFF.

The genes are TRBV10-3 and TRBJ2-5; there is no DNA to check the TCRdb D call of TRBD1. CDR1 and CDR2 from the germline V gene are ENHRY and SYGVKD. The length of the CDR3 is 15 residues. This CDR3 is CAISDWDRESETQYF.

The rearrangement uses TRBV7-3 and TRBJ2-1; TCRdb's assignment of TRBD1 cannot be checked, as there is no DNA. In germline, CDR1 is SGHTA, CDR2 FQGTGA. The CDR3 sequence is 15 residues long. This chain's CDR3 is CASSQGQGTYNEQFF.

This chain connects TRBV27 to TRBJ2-7. The CDR3 length is 14 residues. Germline values: CDR1 MNHEY, CDR2 SMNVEV (reference sequence). The CDR3: CASRPATPSYEQYF.

The chain couples TRBV7-9 to TRBJ2-3; the TRBD2 assignment by TCRdb is unverifiable without DNA. This CDR3 spans 15 amino acids. Germline CDR1 reads SEHNR; CDR2 reads FQNEAQ (reference sequence). CDR3 in amino acids: CASSVSTSGLDTQYF.

The gene calls are TRBV28 and TRBJ2-5. The CDR3 has 15 amino acids. CDR1 and CDR2 from the germline V gene are MDHEN and SYDVKM. CDR3 in amino acids: CASRREQEYQETQYF.

J is TRBJ2-1 and V is TRBV27; TCRdb lists TRBD1, though no DNA is available to test this call. Looked up from germline, CDR1 is MNHEY and CDR2 is SMNVEV (reference sequence). The CDR3 spans 15 residues. This chain's CDR3 is CASSSGTGFDYEQFF.

This chain's CDR3 is CASSFGTSGPVRTDTQYF. The rearrangement links TRBV28 to TRBJ2-3; the D call from TCRdb, TRBD2, cannot be confirmed without DNA. The germline V gene encodes CDR1 MDHEN and CDR2 SYDVKM. The CDR3 contains 18 residues. Combining the CDR3 with reference TRBV28 and TRBJ2-3 gives the whole variable domain DVKVTQSSRYLVKRTGEKVFLECVQDMDHENMFWYRQDPGLGLRLIYFSYDVKMKEKGDIPEGYSVSREKKERFSLILESASTNQTSMYLCASSFGTSGPVRTDTQYFGPGTRLTVL.

The chain joins TRBV12-3 or TRBV12-4 to TRBJ1-1. The CDR3 spans 13 residues. CDR3 sequence reads: CASTISRNTEAFF.

The chain is built from TRBV4-3 and TRBJ2-2; TCRdb gives TRBD1 as the D gene, but with no DNA this cannot be confirmed. CDR1 is LGHNA and CDR2 is YSLEER in the germline V gene. The CDR3 runs to 17 residues. CDR3 amino acids: CASSPRWGGGNTGELFF.

The V and J genes are TRBV15 and TRBJ2-5; the TCRdb call, TRBD1, lacks DNA for checking. The germline V gene has CDR1 LNHNV and CDR2 YYDKDF (reference sequence). The CDR3 has 18 amino acids. The CDR3 here is CATSRGVDRGRRVETQYF.

The chain has TRBV7-9 and TRBJ2-7. The CDR3 has 14 amino acids. Germline V CDR1 and CDR2: SEHNR, FQNEAQ (reference sequence). CDR3 region: CASSLAGNPYEQYF.

The rearrangement links TRBV10-3 to TRBJ2-1; absent DNA, TCRdb's TRBD2 call cannot be checked. The CDR3 runs to 13 residues. Germline V lookup: CDR1 ENHRY, CDR2 SYGVKD. The CDR3 sequence: CAVSGGAYNEQFF.

The gene calls are TRBV14 and TRBJ2-7; checking the TCRdb D call of TRBD1 is not possible without DNA. Germline V gene data show CDR1 as SGHDN and CDR2 as FVKESK. This CDR3 contains 15 residues. The CDR3 is CASSQVYRGFHEQYF. Drawing the rest from reference TRBV14 and TRBJ2-7, the complete variable domain is EAGVTQFPSHSVIEKGQTVTLRCDPISGHDNLYWYRRVMGKEIKFLLHFVKESKQDESGMPNNRFLAERTGGTYSTLKVQPAELEDSGVYFCASSQVYRGFHEQYFGPGTRLTVT.

The chain links TRBV7-2 to TRBJ2-5; there is no DNA to check the TCRdb D call of TRBD2. This CDR3 spans 15 amino acids. From germline, CDR1 is SGHTA and CDR2 FQGNSA. CDR3 sequence reads: CASSVTSGGQETQYF.

The chain uses TRBV11-3 and TRBJ2-1. Germline V gene sequence: CDR1 SGHNT, CDR2 YENEEA. This CDR3 spans 14 amino acids. CDR3 in amino acids: CASSLYGADDEQFF.

The chain joins TRBV20-1 to TRBJ1-2; no DNA is available, so the TRBD1 call from TCRdb remains unchecked. This CDR3 region has 15 residues. From germline, CDR1 is DFQATT and CDR2 SNEGSKA (reference sequence). This CDR3 is CSAAYPGQGEYGYTF.

This chain uses TRBV6-2 or TRBV6-3 with TRBJ2-7; TCRdb's D gene call, TRBD1, goes unchecked for lack of DNA. The CDR3 spans 13 residues. CDR1 and CDR2 from the germline V gene are MNHEY and SVGEGT. CDR3 in amino acids: CASAGGQTYEQYF.

This chain connects TRBV11-2 to TRBJ2-1; the TCRdb call, TRBD1, lacks DNA for checking. CDR3 size: 15 residues. Germline CDR1 SGHAT, CDR2 FQNNGV. CDR3 amino acids: CASSLGAGTLNEQFF.

The rearrangement links TRBV20-1 to TRBJ2-1. Germline loops: CDR1 DFQATT, CDR2 SNEGSKA (reference sequence). The CDR3 has 17 amino acids. CDR3 region: CSAARESSLRSYNEQFF.

The chain uses TRBV7-9 and TRBJ2-7. In germline, CDR1 is SEHNR, CDR2 FQNEAQ (reference sequence). The CDR3 contains 13 residues. The CDR3 protein is CASSLSEIYEQYF. Full variable domain (missing parts from reference TRBV7-9 and TRBJ2-7): DTGVSQNPRHKITKRGQNVTFRCDPISEHNRLYWYRQTLGQGPEFLTYFQNEAQLEKSRLLSDRFSAERPKGSFSTLEIQRTEQGDSAMYLCASSLSEIYEQYFGPGTRLTVT.

The CDR3 region is CSVDPKGRPDGSQETQYF. V is TRBV29-1 and J is TRBJ2-5. CDR3 length equals 18 residues. Germline-derived CDR1 and CDR2 are SQVTM and ANQGSEA.

The chain uses TRBV7-9 and TRBJ1-3; as DNA is missing, the TRBD1 call by TCRdb cannot be tested. Germline values: CDR1 SEHNR, CDR2 FQNEAQ (reference sequence). CDR3 length equals 16 residues. The CDR3 loop is CASSSRAAADGNTIYF.